What follows describes a single TCR beta chain. The data are from a study of blood T cell repertoires in COVID-19. As for the study in general: From T cells, B-cell-depleted T cells, or PBMCs came the material, which was cDNA or gDNA.

The table came from immunoSEQ multiplex PCR; TCRdb's copy has only in-frame clones and leaves some out. In the table there are approximately 80,000 clones, around four fifths of which are singletons. CDR1 is LGHDT, CDR2 YNNKEL, per germline (reference sequence). V was shortened by 8 bases and J by 3 bases, with 14 bases between the two germline ends. The length of the CDR3 is 13 residues. The clonotype comes from a human donor in a cohort sampled during active COVID-19. The genes are TRBV3-1 (or the pseudogene TRBV3-2) and TRBJ2-7; D is unclear. The sample comprised peripheral blood. The CDR3 region is CASGLRENYEQYF. For the CDR3, the DNA is TGTGCCAGCGGCCTTAGAGAGAACTACGAGCAGTACTTC.